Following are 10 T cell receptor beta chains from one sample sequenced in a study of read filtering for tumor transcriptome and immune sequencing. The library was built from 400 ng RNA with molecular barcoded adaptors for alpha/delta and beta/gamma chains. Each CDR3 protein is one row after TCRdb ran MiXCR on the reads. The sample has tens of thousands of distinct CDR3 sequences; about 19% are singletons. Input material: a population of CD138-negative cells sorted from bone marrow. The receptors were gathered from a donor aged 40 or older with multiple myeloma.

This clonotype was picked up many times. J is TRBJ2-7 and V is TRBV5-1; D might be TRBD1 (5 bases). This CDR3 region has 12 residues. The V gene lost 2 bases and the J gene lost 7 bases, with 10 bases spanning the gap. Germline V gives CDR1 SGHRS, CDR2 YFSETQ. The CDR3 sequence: CASSLNRQEQYF. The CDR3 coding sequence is TGCGCCAGCAGCTTAAACCGACAGGAGCAGTACTTC.

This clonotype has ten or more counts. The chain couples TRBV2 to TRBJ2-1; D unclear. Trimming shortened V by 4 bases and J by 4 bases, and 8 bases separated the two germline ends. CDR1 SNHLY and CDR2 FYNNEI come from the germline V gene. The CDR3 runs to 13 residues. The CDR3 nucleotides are TGTGCCAGCAGTGGGCAACGTTACAATGAGCAGTTCTTC. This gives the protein CASSGQRYNEQFF. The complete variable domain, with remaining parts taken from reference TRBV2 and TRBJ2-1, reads EPEVTQTPSHQVTQMGQEVILRCVPISNHLYFYWYRQILGQKVEFLVSFYNNEISEKSEIFDDQFSVERPDGSNFTLKIRSTKLEDSAMYFCASSGQRYNEQFFGPGTRLTVL.

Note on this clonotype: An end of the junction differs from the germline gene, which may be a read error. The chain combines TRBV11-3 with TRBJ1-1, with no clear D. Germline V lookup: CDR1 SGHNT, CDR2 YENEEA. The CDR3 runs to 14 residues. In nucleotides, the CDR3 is TGTGTCAGCAGCTATACGGCCCGGAGGACTGAAGCTTTCTTT. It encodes CVSSYTARRTEAFF.

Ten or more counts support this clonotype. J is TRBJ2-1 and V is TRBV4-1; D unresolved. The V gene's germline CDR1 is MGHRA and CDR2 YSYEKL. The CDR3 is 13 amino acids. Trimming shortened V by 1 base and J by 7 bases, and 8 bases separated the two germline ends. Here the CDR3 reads CASSQALLNEQFF. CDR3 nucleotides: TGCGCCAGCAGCCAAGCCTTACTGAATGAGCAGTTCTTC.

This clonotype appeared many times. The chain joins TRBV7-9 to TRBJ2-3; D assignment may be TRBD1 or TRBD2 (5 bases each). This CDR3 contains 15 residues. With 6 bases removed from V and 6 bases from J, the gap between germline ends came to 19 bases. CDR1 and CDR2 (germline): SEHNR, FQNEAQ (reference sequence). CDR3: CASSSGTHTGDTQYF. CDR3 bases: TGTGCCAGCAGTTCCGGGACCCATACCGGCGATACGCAGTATTTT.

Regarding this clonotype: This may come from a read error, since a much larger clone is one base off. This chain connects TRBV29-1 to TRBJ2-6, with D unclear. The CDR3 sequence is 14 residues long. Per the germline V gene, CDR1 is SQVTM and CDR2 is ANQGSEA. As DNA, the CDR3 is TGCGGCGTTCGAGTTAACTCTGGGGCCAACGTCCTGACTTTC. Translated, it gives CGVRVNSGANVLTF.

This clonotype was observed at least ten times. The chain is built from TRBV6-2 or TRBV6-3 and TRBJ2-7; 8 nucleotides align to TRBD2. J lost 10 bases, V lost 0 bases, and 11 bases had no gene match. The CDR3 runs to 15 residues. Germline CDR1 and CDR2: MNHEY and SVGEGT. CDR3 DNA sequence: TGTGCCAGCAGTTACTCGACCACTAGCGGAGTTCCCCAGTACTTC. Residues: CASSYSTTSGVPQYF.

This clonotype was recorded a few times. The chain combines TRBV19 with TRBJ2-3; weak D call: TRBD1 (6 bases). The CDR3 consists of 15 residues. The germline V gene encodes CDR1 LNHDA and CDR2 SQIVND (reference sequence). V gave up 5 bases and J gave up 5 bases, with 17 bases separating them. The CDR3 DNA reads TGTGCCAGTAGTGTTCAACAGGGCCGCGGAGATACGCAGTATTTT. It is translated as CASSVQQGRGDTQYF.

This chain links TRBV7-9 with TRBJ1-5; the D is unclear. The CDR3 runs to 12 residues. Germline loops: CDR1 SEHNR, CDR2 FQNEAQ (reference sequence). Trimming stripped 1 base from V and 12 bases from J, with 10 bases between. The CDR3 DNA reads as TGTGCCAGCAGCTTAGGTGTGGGTTTCCAGCATTTT. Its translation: CASSLGVGFQHF.

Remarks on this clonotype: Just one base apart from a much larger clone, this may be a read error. The CDR3 nucleotides read TGTGCCAGCAGTGAACCCGGGACAGGGCTTGTGGAGCAGTTCTTC. Translation gives CASSEPGTGLVEQFF. The chain uses TRBV25-1 and TRBJ2-1; the match to TRBD1 covers 9 bases. The CDR3 extends over 15 amino acids. Germline CDR1 and CDR2: MGHDK and SYGVNS. V shed 2 bases, J shed 10 bases, and the junction held 9 bases outside the gene matches.